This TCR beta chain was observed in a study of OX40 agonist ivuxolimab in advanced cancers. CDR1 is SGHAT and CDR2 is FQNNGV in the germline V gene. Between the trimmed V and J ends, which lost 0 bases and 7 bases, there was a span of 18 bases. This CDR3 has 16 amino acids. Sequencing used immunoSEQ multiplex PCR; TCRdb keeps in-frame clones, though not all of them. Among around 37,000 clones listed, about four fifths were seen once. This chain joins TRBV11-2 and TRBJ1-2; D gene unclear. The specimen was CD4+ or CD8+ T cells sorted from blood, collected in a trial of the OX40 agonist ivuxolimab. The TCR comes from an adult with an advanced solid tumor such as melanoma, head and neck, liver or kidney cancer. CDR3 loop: CASSLDSGLSSLGYTF. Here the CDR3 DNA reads TGTGCCAGCAGCTTAGATTCTGGACTGAGCTCGCTTGGCTACACCTTC.